Listed here are 30 T cell receptor beta chains from one sample, sequenced in a study of PD-L1 blockade in urothelial cancer. The time point is: pretreatment peripheral blood. Data came from immunoSEQ multiplex PCR; TCRdb stores just in-frame clones and leaves some out. The sample contains more than 90,000 clones, more than 75% of which appear only once. The source material was PBMCs, sampled around atezolizumab (anti-PD-L1) treatment. These receptors originate from a man between 60 and 75 years old with urothelial cancer.

The chain uses TRBV9 and TRBJ1-2, with TRBD1 matching over 9 bases. The CDR3 runs to 14 residues. Germline values: CDR1 SGDLS, CDR2 YYNGEE. Germline trimming cut 3 bases from V and 4 bases from J; bases unmatched to any gene: 4. DNA for the CDR3: TGTGCCAGCAGCGGATCGACAGGGGGCTATGGCTACACCTTC. Translating it yields CASSGSTGGYGYTF.

This chain links TRBV6-5 with TRBJ2-7; 9 positions agree with TRBD1. CDR3 length equals 13 residues. CDR1 and CDR2 (germline): MNHEY, SVGAGI. V shed 6 bases and J 3 bases; nucleotides not matched to a gene: 3. CDR3 sequence: CASRGTGIYEQYF. DNA for the CDR3: TGTGCCAGCAGGGGGACAGGGATCTACGAGCAGTACTTC.

The rearrangement links TRBV20-1 to TRBJ1-1; TRBD1 agrees at 8 bases. Trimming cost V 6 bases and J 12 bases; bases outside gene matches: 9. CDR1 is DFQATT and CDR2 is SNEGSKA in the germline V gene (reference sequence). This CDR3 contains 11 residues. Here the CDR3 reads CSAPSRTGSFF. The DNA for the CDR3 is TGCAGTGCCCCGTCCAGGACAGGGTCTTTCTTT.

The chain couples TRBV5-4 to TRBJ2-7; perhaps TRBD1 as D (6 bases). V lost 4 bases to trimming and J lost 3 bases, with 17 bases between them. Germline CDR1 and CDR2: SGHNT and YYREEE (reference sequence). This CDR3 is 15 amino acids long. This CDR3 is CASSGGSGLNYEQYF. In DNA form, the CDR3 reads TGTGCCAGCAGCGGGGGCAGCGGCCTTAACTACGAGCAGTACTTC.

This rearrangement joins TRBV2 to TRBJ2-1, with 13 bases aligning to TRBD2. After removal of 6 bases from V and 5 bases from J, the junction contained 4 bases not matched to a gene. This CDR3 comprises 15 residues. CDR1 and CDR2 (germline): SNHLY, FYNNEI. This chain's CDR3 is CASRRTSGGNNEQFF. The CDR3 DNA is TGTGCCAGCAGGCGGACTAGCGGGGGTAACAATGAGCAGTTCTTC.

V gene TRBV10-3 combines with J gene TRBJ2-3, with D uncertain. Germline V gives CDR1 ENHRY, CDR2 SYGVKD. V was cut by 3 bases and J by 7 bases, with 5 bases left in between. This CDR3 has 11 amino acids. In DNA form, the CDR3 reads TGTGCCATCAGTGACATTCATACGCAGTATTTT. Amino acids: CAISDIHTQYF.

The chain employs TRBV5-6 and TRBJ2-2, with TRBD1 matching over 8 bases. Trimming at V came to 0 bases and at J to 5 bases, leaving 3 bases not matched to a gene. Germline CDR1 reads SGHDT; CDR2 reads YYEEEE. The CDR3 has 15 residues. The CDR3 reads CASSLGDRFTGELFF. CDR3 nucleotide sequence: TGTGCCAGCAGCTTGGGGGACAGGTTTACCGGGGAGCTGTTTTTT.

This CDR3 reads CASSQNSGGSSYEQYF. In DNA, the CDR3 is TGTGCCAGCAGCCAAAATAGCGGGGGGTCCTCCTACGAGCAGTACTTC. V usage is TRBV4-2 and J usage is TRBJ2-7; 10 bases match TRBD2. J lost 0 bases, V lost 2 bases, and 4 bases had no gene match. Germline CDR1 LGHNA, CDR2 YNFKEQ. This CDR3 has 16 residues.

The chain couples TRBV19 to TRBJ2-2, with 7 bases fitting TRBD2. The length of the CDR3 is 15 residues. Germline V CDR1 and CDR2: LNHDA, SQIVND (reference sequence). V was clipped by 6 bases and J by 4 bases; unmatched bases: 8. The CDR3 sequence is CASSPQRGPTGELFF. CDR3 DNA: TGTGCCAGTAGCCCCCAGCGGGGACCCACCGGGGAGCTGTTTTTT.

V and J are TRBV29-1 and TRBJ2-5; perhaps TRBD1 as D (5 bases). The V and J ends lost 8 bases and 4 bases respectively, with 20 bases between them. CDR3 length: 14 residues. Germline V CDR1 and CDR2: SQVTM, ANQGSEA. Here the CDR3 DNA reads TGCAGCTTTGCTGCGAACTCAGGGCGAGAGACCCAGTACTTC. It specifies CSFAANSGRETQYF.

The CDR3 loop reads CASTVGTALLYGYTF. CDR3 coding DNA: TGTGCCAGTACCGTGGGGACAGCTCTTCTCTATGGCTACACCTTC. The chain combines TRBV19 with TRBJ1-2, with 7 bases fitting TRBD1. The length of the CDR3 is 15 residues. The ends lost 7 bases at V and 4 bases at J; junction bases unmatched: 12. Per the germline V gene, CDR1 is LNHDA and CDR2 is SQIVND (reference sequence). The variable domain in full, completed from reference TRBV19 and TRBJ1-2, reads DGGITQSPKYLFRKEGQNVTLSCEQNLNHDAMYWYRQDPGQGLRLIYYSQIVNDFQKGDIAEGYSVSREKKESFPLTVTSAQKNPTAFYLCASTVGTALLYGYTFGSGTRLTVV.

The chain couples TRBV7-9 to TRBJ1-1, with TRBD1 matching over 9 bases. J lost 1 base, V lost 4 bases, and 4 bases had no gene match. Germline-derived CDR1 and CDR2 are SEHNR and FQNEAQ (reference sequence). The length of the CDR3 is 15 residues. CDR3 bases: TGTGCCAGCAGCTACCTGGGACAGGGGAACACTGAAGCTTTCTTT. Protein product: CASSYLGQGNTEAFF.

The sample holds a few counts of this clone. The chain is built from TRBV11-3 and TRBJ2-4, with D possibly TRBD1 on 6 matching bases. The CDR3 spans 14 residues. V lost 5 bases to trimming and J lost 5 bases, with 13 bases between them. Germline loops: CDR1 SGHNT, CDR2 YENEEA. For the CDR3, the DNA is TGTGCCAGCAGCGCATCAGGGGAAGAAAACATTCAGTACTTC. It yields the protein CASSASGEENIQYF.

V and J are TRBV7-9 and TRBJ2-1, with D possibly matching TRBD2 (5 bases). The germline V gene encodes CDR1 SEHNR and CDR2 FQNEAQ (reference sequence). The CDR3 runs to 17 residues. The ends were cut back, 1 base at V and 1 base at J, with 14 bases in the middle. This CDR3 is CASSLVWEGLSYNEQFF. The CDR3 nucleotides are TGTGCCAGCAGCTTAGTATGGGAAGGACTGTCCTACAATGAGCAGTTCTTC.

The DNA of the CDR3 is TGTGCCAGCAGTGCCAGGGCCCATGGCTACACCTTC. It specifies CASSARAHGYTF. V usage is TRBV2 and J usage is TRBJ1-2; a weak D match, TRBD1 (5 bases). Between the trimmed V and J ends, which lost 4 bases and 6 bases, there was a span of 9 bases. This CDR3 comprises 12 residues. Germline-derived CDR1 and CDR2 are SNHLY and FYNNEI.

The rearrangement joins TRBV11-2 to TRBJ1-2; D is possibly TRBD1 (6 bases). CDR1 and CDR2 from the germline V gene are SGHAT and FQNNGV. V shed 4 bases and J shed 6 bases, with 18 bases lying between them. The CDR3 covers 15 residues. The CDR3 loop is CASSWQGSPRDGYTF. The CDR3 DNA follows: TGTGCCAGCAGCTGGCAGGGGTCACCTCGGGATGGCTACACCTTC.

This sequence joins TRBV18 and TRBJ2-2; 10 bases map to TRBD1. Germline V gene lookup returns CDR1 KGHSH and CDR2 LQKENI. V was clipped by 4 bases and J by 0 bases; unmatched bases: 14. The CDR3 extends over 20 amino acids. Here the CDR3 reads CASSLTSTSGTGANTGELFF. Here the CDR3 DNA reads TGTGCCAGCTCACTAACTTCGACGAGCGGGACAGGGGCGAACACCGGGGAGCTGTTTTTT. Full variable domain (outside the CDR3, taken from reference TRBV18 and TRBJ2-2): NAGVMQNPRHLVRRRGQEARLRCSPMKGHSHVYWYRQLPEEGLKFMVYLQKENIIDESGMPKERFSAEFPKEGPSILRIQQVVRGDSAAYFCASSLTSTSGTGANTGELFFGEGSRLTVL.

A single count supports this clone. The chain links TRBV15 to TRBJ2-1; 14 nucleotides line up with TRBD2. CDR3 length equals 15 residues. V gave up 5 bases and J gave up 7 bases; unmatched junction bases: 4. The V gene's germline CDR1 is LNHNV and CDR2 YYDKDF (reference sequence). This CDR3 is CATSSGTSGSNEQFF. The DNA of the CDR3 is TGTGCCACCAGCTCTGGGACTAGCGGGAGTAATGAGCAGTTCTTC.

The chain recombines TRBV5-4 with TRBJ2-3; no clear D. V lost 4 bases and J 0 bases, leaving 15 bases between the germline ends. CDR3 length: 16 residues. Germline assignment: CDR1 SGHNT and CDR2 YYREEE (reference sequence). This chain's CDR3 is CASSRRLTTSTDTQYF. The CDR3, as DNA: TGTGCCAGCAGCCGTCGACTGACGACTAGCACAGATACGCAGTATTTT.

This CDR3 is CASSLSAVGYTF. CDR3 sequence (DNA): TGTGCCAGCAGTTTGAGCGCCGTTGGCTACACCTTC. The chain is built from TRBV6-5 and TRBJ1-2; no clear D. Deletions cut 4 bases from V and 7 bases from J, with 10 bases between. Germline V gene sequence: CDR1 MNHEY, CDR2 SVGAGI. CDR3 size: 12 residues.

This clone is a singleton in its sample. This chain connects TRBV19 to TRBJ1-3; D perhaps matches TRBD1 (6 bases). The germline CDR1 and CDR2 sequences are LNHDA and SQIVND (reference sequence). The CDR3 totals 15 residues. V was clipped by 4 bases and J by 0 bases, with 10 bases between them. CDR3 in amino acids: CASSTRTVSGNTIYF. CDR3 sequence (DNA): TGTGCCAGTAGTACAAGGACAGTCTCTGGAAACACCATATATTTT.

The chain recombines TRBV27 with TRBJ2-7; D perhaps matches TRBD2 (5 bases). CDR1 is MNHEY, CDR2 SMNVEV, per germline (reference sequence). The CDR3 spans 15 residues. Trimming removed 6 bases at V and 0 bases at J, with 15 bases between. The CDR3 region has the DNA TGTGCCAGCAGCCCGGGGATGTGGAGCTCCTACGAGCAGTACTTC. It translates to CASSPGMWSSYEQYF.

This sequence joins TRBV9 and TRBJ2-5, with 7 bases matching TRBD1. CDR1 and CDR2 (germline): SGDLS, YYNGEE. This CDR3 region has 13 residues. The junction had 4 bases not matched to a gene; V was cut back by 3 bases and J by 5 bases. CDR3 DNA: TGTGCCAGCAGCGCAGGGGGTTGGGAGACCCAGTACTTC. Its translation is CASSAGGWETQYF.

This chain links TRBV6-4 with TRBJ2-1, with 9 nucleotides matching TRBD1. CDR1 MRHNA and CDR2 SNTAGT come from the germline V gene. This CDR3 comprises 15 residues. Unmatched junction bases numbered 11, after V lost 5 bases and J lost 9 bases. CDR3 amino acids: CASSPGQGSTGEQFF. CDR3 sequence (DNA): TGTGCCAGCAGTCCGGGACAGGGTTCAACTGGTGAGCAGTTCTTC.

V is TRBV11-2 and J is TRBJ2-5, with 12 positions matching TRBD2. The V gene end was trimmed by 5 bases and the J gene end by 3 bases; junction bases not matched to a gene: 4. Germline V gene data show CDR1 as SGHAT and CDR2 as FQNNGV. There are 15 residues in the CDR3. CDR3 in amino acids: CASSPRLAGEETQYF. Here the CDR3 DNA reads TGTGCCAGCAGCCCGCGACTAGCGGGGGAAGAGACCCAGTACTTC.

The chain recombines TRBV18 with TRBJ1-2, with TRBD1 matching 7 bases. V was clipped by 4 bases and J by 4 bases; unmatched bases: 3. Germline-derived CDR1 and CDR2 are KGHSH and LQKENI. The CDR3 consists of 13 residues. For the CDR3, the DNA is TGTGCCAGCTCACAGGGGGACAGCTATGGCTACACCTTC. It encodes CASSQGDSYGYTF.

The CDR3 spells CASSLELAAYEQYF. CDR3 sequence (DNA): TGTGCCAGCAGCTTGGAGCTAGCGGCCTACGAGCAGTACTTC. This chain links TRBV5-4 with TRBJ2-7; TRBD2 aligns across 7 bases. This CDR3 is built from 14 residues. J gave up 2 bases and V 0 bases, and 2 bases lay outside the gene matches. In germline, CDR1 is SGHNT, CDR2 YYREEE (reference sequence).

This chain uses TRBV18 with TRBJ2-5, with unresolved D. Germline-derived CDR1 and CDR2 are KGHSH and LQKENI. This CDR3 has 16 amino acids. Trimming took 1 base from V and 2 from J, leaving 14 bases between them. CDR3 in amino acids: CASSPLYGNRQETQYF. CDR3 DNA sequence: TGTGCCAGCTCACCACTTTATGGCAACAGACAAGAGACCCAGTACTTC.

The V and J genes are TRBV6-5 and TRBJ2-2; D remains ambiguous. This CDR3 has 11 residues. Trimming took 6 bases from V and 8 from J, leaving 7 bases between them. Germline V lookup: CDR1 MNHEY, CDR2 SVGAGI. The CDR3 DNA sequence: TGTGCCAGCAGGGCGGCGGGGGAGCTGTTTTTT. Translation: CASRAAGELFF.

This clone was observed a single time. V is TRBV4-1 and J is TRBJ2-7; a weak D match, TRBD1 (5 bases). This CDR3 contains 15 residues. Germline V gene sequence: CDR1 MGHRA, CDR2 YSYEKL. Trimming removed 4 bases from V and 0 bases from J, with 13 bases in between. The CDR3 reads CASSPGQGPSYEQYF. CDR3 coding DNA: TGCGCCAGCAGCCCAGGGCAAGGGCCCTCCTACGAGCAGTACTTC.